The clone carrying this TCR beta chain was picked up one time. Its antigen is unknown. The data stem from a study of cytomegalovirus exposure and HLA in healthy donors. Study details: Among roughly 180 million T cells, an earlier analysis found roughly 120 million unique TCR beta sequences. Whole-study findings and limits: Reportedly, diagnosis of cytomegalovirus status by the classifier showed high specificity and sensitivity. There were 150 to 200 TCR beta chains listed as cytomegalovirus-associated.

Trimming cost V 3 bases and J 0 bases, with 9 bases left between them. This CDR3 contains 14 residues. The germline V gene encodes CDR1 LNHDA and CDR2 SQIVND (reference sequence). The PCR used 60 Vbeta and 13 Jbeta primers. Profiling relied on immunoSEQ multiplex PCR, and the TCRdb table lists in-frame clones only, not all of them. This table has about 140,000 clones, nearly 80% appearing once. This rearrangement joins TRBV19 to TRBJ2-7; no definite D call. This TCR was recovered from a man aged 25 to 45 in good health and CMV-seronegative. Sequencing used PBMCs. CDR3 nucleotides: TGTGCCAGTAGTATGACATTTAGCTCCTACGAGCAGTACTTC. Protein product: CASSMTFSSYEQYF.